The 10 T cell receptor beta chains in this list originate from one sample, sequenced in a study of T cells in Graves' hyperthyroidism and ophthalmopathy. TCR beta CDR3 regions were amplified from RNA transcripts. HTBI primers were employed in a first-round RT-PCR of the TCR CDR3. One entry per CDR3 protein, called by TCRdb with MiXCR from the multiplex PCR reads. Seen here are around 760,000 distinct CDR3 sequences, 30% to 40% observed once, and the top ten hold roughly 30%. The material sequenced was blood. These receptors originate from a woman aged 40 to 50 with Graves' hyperthyroidism.

This clonotype was seen ten or more times. The gene calls are TRBV19 and TRBJ1-5, with no clear D. The CDR3 runs 16 residues. Between the trimmed V and J ends, which lost 5 bases and 2 bases, there was a span of 16 bases. Germline V gene data show CDR1 as LNHDA and CDR2 as SQIVND (reference sequence). Here the CDR3 reads CASSLRLIGGNQPQHF. CDR3 DNA: TGTGCCAGTAGTCTCCGACTAATCGGGGGCAATCAGCCCCAGCATTTT.

V and J are TRBV20-1 and TRBJ1-6; D is possibly TRBD1 (6 bases). CDR1 and CDR2 from the germline V gene are DFQATT and SNEGSKA (reference sequence). The V end was cut by 0 bases, the J end by 7 bases, with 13 bases between. There are 15 residues in the CDR3. Written as DNA, the CDR3 is TGCAGTGCTAGAGAATCGGCAGGGGAAAATTCACCCCTCCACTTT. This gives the protein CSARESAGENSPLHF.

In this sample, this clonotype turned up many times. The CDR3 region has the DNA TGTGCCAGCAGTTACCGACCACAGGGTAATGAAAAACTGTTTTTT. Its translation: CASSYRPQGNEKLFF. The chain carries TRBV6-5 and TRBJ1-4, with D possibly TRBD1 on 6 matching bases. CDR3 length equals 15 residues. Germline V gene sequence: CDR1 MNHEY, CDR2 SVGAGI. The V end lost 2 bases, the J end lost 4 bases, and 11 bases lay between the germline ends.

Comments on this clonotype: The germline gene is not matched at one end of the junction; a read error may be the cause. The J gene is TRBJ1-5, the V gene TRBV10-3, with unresolved D. The CDR3 runs to 15 residues. Germline CDR1 and CDR2: ENHRY and SYGVKD. CDR3 in amino acids: CASSFRGEGNQPQHF. The CDR3 nucleotides read TGTGCCAGCAGTTTCCGTGGTGAGGGCAATCAGCCCCAGCATTTT.

This clonotype was detected a few times. J is TRBJ2-7 and V is TRBV6-4; tentative D call: TRBD2 (6 bases). V was pared by 4 bases and J by 6 bases, with 13 bases between. The CDR3 spans 13 residues. CDR1 is MRHNA and CDR2 is SNTAGT in the germline V gene. The CDR3 loop is CASSAEEGLEQYF. CDR3 DNA: TGTGCCAGCAGTGCCGAAGAGGGACTCGAGCAGTACTTC.

There are many counts of this clonotype. The J gene is TRBJ1-3, the V gene TRBV7-2; the D is unclear. V shed 1 base and J shed 2 bases, with 9 bases lying between them. The CDR3 is 15 amino acids. Germline V lookup: CDR1 SGHTA, CDR2 FQGNSA. The CDR3 is CASSLVMGTGNTIYF. In DNA form, the CDR3 reads TGTGCCAGCAGCTTAGTTATGGGGACTGGAAACACCATATATTTT.

The chain joins TRBV7-2 to TRBJ2-7; 8 nucleotides agree with TRBD1. CDR3 size: 12 residues. Losses at the gene ends were 11 bases for V and 5 bases for J; bases not matched to a gene: 8. Looked up from germline, CDR1 is SGHTA and CDR2 is FQGNSA. CDR3 protein: CAWSLTGDEQYF. The CDR3 DNA reads TGTGCCTGGAGCTTGACAGGGGACGAGCAGTACTTC.

The rearrangement joins TRBV2 to TRBJ1-5; TRBD1 might be the D (6 bases). V was shortened by 7 bases and J by 0 bases, with 10 bases between the two germline ends. The germline V gene has CDR1 SNHLY and CDR2 FYNNEI. The CDR3 loop spans 14 amino acids. This CDR3 reads CASTGQISNQPQHF. The CDR3 region has the DNA TGTGCCAGCACTGGACAGATTAGCAATCAGCCCCAGCATTTT. The entire variable domain, with the rest obtained from reference TRBV2 and TRBJ1-5, is as follows: EPEVTQTPSHQVTQMGQEVILRCVPISNHLYFYWYRQILGQKVEFLVSFYNNEISEKSEIFDDQFSVERPDGSNFTLKIRSTKLEDSAMYFCASTGQISNQPQHFGDGTRLSIL.

This clonotype turned up a few times. V gene TRBV7-2 combines with J gene TRBJ1-3; no clear D gene. This CDR3 is built from 15 residues. Germline V gives CDR1 SGHTA, CDR2 FQGNSA. V was pared by 3 bases and J by 0 bases, with 9 bases between. The CDR3: CASSLGSSSGNTIYF. The CDR3 DNA follows: TGTGCCAGCAGCTTGGGGTCGAGCTCTGGAAACACCATATATTTT.

The chain carries TRBV12-3 or TRBV12-4 and TRBJ1-5; 7 bases fit TRBD1. Unmatched junction bases numbered 17, after V lost 6 bases and J lost 0 bases. This CDR3 spans 19 amino acids. CDR3 bases: TGTGCCAGCAGCAAGGGGCTGACAGGGATCCACTATAGCAATCAGCCCCAGCATTTT. It specifies CASSKGLTGIHYSNQPQHF.